This T cell receptor (beta chain) stems from a study of cytomegalovirus exposure and HLA in healthy donors. In the study overall: The approximately 670 first-cohort repertoires and the 120 or so validation repertoires shared the same platform, a later analysis reported.

The V and J ends lost 4 bases and 4 bases, in that order; junction bases with no gene match: 8. The CDR3 spans 15 residues. Germline-derived CDR1 and CDR2 are WSHSY and SAAADI. Remarks on this clone: Antigen: not known.

Study-wide results and caveats: The study recorded 164 TCR beta chains that were cytomegalovirus-associated.

The table came from immunoSEQ multiplex PCR; TCRdb's copy has only in-frame clones and leaves some out. The sample has about 150,000 clones, about 86% seen once. The sample was PBMCs. The chain uses TRBV10-2 and TRBJ1-2; TRBD1 agrees at 8 bases. This sequence originates from a man aged 18 to 29 in good health and CMV-seropositive. CDR3 region: CASSGGQGASYGYTF. CDR3 bases: TGCGCCAGCAGTGGCGGACAGGGAGCGAGCTATGGCTACACCTTC.